What follows are 22 T cell receptor beta chains derived from one specimen sequenced in a study of T cells after yellow fever vaccination. TCRdb re-derived calls from the 5' RACE reads in MiXCR, one entry per CDR3 protein. The table has over 130,000 distinct CDR3 sequences, 7.7% seen once. Sequencing used CD4+ T cells sorted from PBMCs, obtained 5 days after the yellow fever booster vaccination. Receptors were obtained from a man aged 30 to 39 who received the YFV17D yellow fever vaccine.

This clonotype was counted ten times or more. This chain links TRBV7-2 with TRBJ2-5; tentatively, D is TRBD1 (6 bases). V was cut by 7 bases and J by 3 bases, with 9 bases left in between. CDR1 is SGHTA, CDR2 FQGNSA, per germline. The CDR3 runs 12 residues. CDR3 protein: CASTRQEETQYF. The CDR3 nucleotides read TGTGCCAGCACCCGACAGGAAGAGACCCAGTACTTC.

The sample holds many counts of this clonotype. The chain has TRBV4-3 and TRBJ1-2; D may be TRBD1 (6 bases). Trimming pared 0 bases from V and 4 bases from J, leaving 15 bases between. There are 16 residues in the CDR3. Germline V CDR1 and CDR2: LGHNA, YSLEER. CDR3 sequence: CASSQDRRGAGYGYTF. CDR3 nucleotides: TGCGCCAGCAGCCAAGACCGGCGGGGGGCTGGCTATGGCTACACCTTC.

This clonotype showed up many times. The J gene is TRBJ2-3, the V gene TRBV12-3 or TRBV12-4; D is undetermined. This CDR3 is built from 14 residues. Trimming took 6 bases from V and 4 from J, leaving 14 bases between them. The CDR3 bases are TGTGCCAGCAGCCAATCGGGTTCGGCAGATACGCAGTATTTT. Translation: CASSQSGSADTQYF.

This clonotype showed up many times. V usage is TRBV12-3 or TRBV12-4 and J usage is TRBJ1-2; D gene unclear. The V end lost 4 bases, the J end lost 0 bases, and 15 bases lay between the germline ends. This CDR3 is 16 amino acids long. The CDR3 DNA is TGTGCCAGCAGTTCGTCCGGCATCCCATCTAACTATGGCTACACCTTC. Translating gives CASSSSGIPSNYGYTF.

This clonotype was counted many times. This chain connects TRBV20-1 to TRBJ2-2, with TRBD2 as a possible D gene (5 bases). CDR1 DFQATT and CDR2 SNEGSKA come from the germline V gene (reference sequence). The CDR3 is 16 residues long. Trimming removed 0 bases from V and 2 bases from J, with 13 bases in between. Here the CDR3 DNA reads TGCAGTGCTAGAGATTGGAGGACGACTAACACCGGGGAGCTGTTTTTT. Translation gives CSARDWRTTNTGELFF.

CDR3 nucleotides: TGTGCCAGCAGCTTAGGGGTCTCGGACACCGGGGAGCTGTTTTTT. It is translated as CASSLGVSDTGELFF. V and J are TRBV7-2 and TRBJ2-2; D gene ambiguous. CDR1 and CDR2 from the germline V gene are SGHTA and FQGNSA. V was clipped by 1 base and J by 3 bases, with 9 bases between them. This CDR3 has 15 residues.

The gene calls are TRBV7-9 and TRBJ1-2; 9 bases fit TRBD1. The V and J ends lost 6 bases and 8 bases, in that order; junction bases with no gene match: 7. Looked up from germline, CDR1 is SEHNR and CDR2 is FQNEAQ (reference sequence). CDR3 length equals 13 residues. The CDR3 protein is CASSGQGWVGYTF. The CDR3 region has the DNA TGTGCCAGCAGTGGACAGGGGTGGGTGGGCTACACCTTC.

V is TRBV3-1 and J is TRBJ2-6; either TRBD1 or TRBD2 may supply D (5 bases each). This CDR3 region has 17 residues. Per germline, CDR1 LGHDT and CDR2 YNNKEL (reference sequence). The ends were cut back, 3 bases at V and 0 bases at J, with 12 bases in the middle. The DNA of the CDR3 is TGTGCCAGCAGCCAGGGACGGGTTGTCTCTGGGGCCAACGTCCTGACTTTC. Translating gives CASSQGRVVSGANVLTF.

This clonotype was counted ten times or more. The gene calls are TRBV5-1 and TRBJ1-4, with D hard to call. Germline values: CDR1 SGHRS, CDR2 YFSETQ. Trimming pared 0 bases from V and 10 bases from J, leaving 10 bases between. The CDR3 is 13 amino acids. The CDR3 region is CASSLDGLGKLFF. Written as DNA, the CDR3 is TGCGCCAGCAGCTTGGACGGACTTGGAAAACTGTTTTTT.

This clonotype was detected once. A clone one base away is much larger, so this may be a read error. V gene TRBV7-2 combines with J gene TRBJ2-3; 9 nucleotides match TRBD2. The CDR3 is 15 residues long. The germline V gene encodes CDR1 SGHTA and CDR2 FQGNSA. J lost 8 bases, V lost 5 bases, and 11 bases had no gene match. The CDR3 DNA reads TGTGCCAGCAGCACCGGGTCTAGCGGGATGGGTACGCAGTATTTT. Its translation is CASSTGSSGMGTQYF. The whole variable domain, remainder taken from reference TRBV7-2 and TRBJ2-3, is GAGVSQSPSNKVTEKGKDVELRCDPISGHTALYWYRQSLGQGLEFLIYFQGNSAPDKSGLPSDRFSAERTGGSVSTLTIQRTQQEDSAVYLCASSTGSSGMGTQYFGPGTRLTVL.

Ten or more counts support this clonotype. V usage is TRBV5-6 and J usage is TRBJ1-2; TRBD1 is a possible D gene (5 bases). The germline gives CDR1 SGHDT, CDR2 YYEEEE. V shed 1 base and J shed 10 bases, with 11 bases lying between them. The CDR3 contains 12 residues. Written as DNA, the CDR3 is TGTGCCAGCAGCTTGACAGGAGAGGACTACACCTTC. Residues: CASSLTGEDYTF.

V and J are TRBV29-1 and TRBJ2-3; D perhaps matches TRBD2 (6 bases). This CDR3 contains 13 residues. Trimming shortened V by 7 bases and J by 1 base, and 12 bases separated the two germline ends. Germline loops: CDR1 SQVTM, CDR2 ANQGSEA. CDR3: CSGGTSRTDTQYF. The DNA for the CDR3 is TGCAGCGGTGGGACTTCCCGCACAGATACGCAGTATTTT.

This clonotype has ten or more counts. This CDR3 is CASSLGRGFYEQYF. In DNA form, the CDR3 reads TGTGCCAGCAGCTTAGGTCGCGGGTTCTACGAGCAGTACTTC. V is TRBV7-6 and J is TRBJ2-7; D may be TRBD2 (5 bases). This CDR3 spans 14 amino acids. The V and J ends lost 1 base and 3 bases respectively, with 10 bases between them. Germline assignment: CDR1 SGHVS and CDR2 FNYEAQ.

This clonotype was recorded at least ten times. J is TRBJ2-7 and V is TRBV20-1; D is uncertain. Per the germline V gene, CDR1 is DFQATT and CDR2 is SNEGSKA (reference sequence). The CDR3 has 14 amino acids. V lost 3 bases to trimming and J lost 0 bases, with 12 bases between them. The CDR3 region is CSARTFTSSYEQYF. DNA of the CDR3: TGCAGTGCTAGGACTTTCACGAGCTCCTACGAGCAGTACTTC.

Ten or more counts support this clonotype. This chain connects TRBV6-5 to TRBJ2-6; no reliable D call. The CDR3 has 15 residues. Germline V gives CDR1 MNHEY, CDR2 SVGAGI. The ends were cut back, 1 base at V and 0 bases at J, with 4 bases in the middle. CDR3 protein: CASSYWVSGANVLTF. The CDR3 DNA sequence: TGTGCCAGCAGTTACTGGGTCTCTGGGGCCAACGTCCTGACTTTC.

This clonotype has ten or more counts. The rearrangement uses TRBV7-3 and TRBJ2-4, with D perhaps TRBD2 (6 bases). There are 13 residues in the CDR3. V gave up 1 base and J gave up 6 bases, with 7 bases separating them. CDR1 SGHTA and CDR2 FQGTGA come from the germline V gene. The CDR3 sequence: CASSLMGGNIQYF. The CDR3 DNA sequence: TGTGCCAGCAGCTTAATGGGGGGAAACATTCAGTACTTC.

This clonotype has a count of ten or more. This CDR3 is CSATRNRLAGDEQYF. CDR3 coding DNA: TGCAGTGCTACCCGTAATAGACTAGCGGGAGACGAGCAGTACTTC. V is TRBV20-1 and J is TRBJ2-7; 12 bases fit TRBD2. The germline CDR1 and CDR2 sequences are DFQATT and SNEGSKA (reference sequence). The J segment lost 5 bases and the V segment lost 4 bases, leaving 9 bases of the junction unmatched. The CDR3 is 15 amino acids.

This clonotype was counted a few times. As DNA, the CDR3 is TGTGCCACCAGTGACCCCAACTGGGGGGCGGATACGCAGTATTTT. Protein sequence: CATSDPNWGADTQYF. The J gene is TRBJ2-3, the V gene TRBV24-1; D could derive from TRBD1 or TRBD2 (6 bases each). There are 15 residues in the CDR3. Germline CDR1 reads KGHDR; CDR2 reads SFDVKD. V was pared by 4 bases and J by 6 bases, with 16 bases between.

This clonotype was observed at least ten times. The chain employs TRBV30 and TRBJ2-7, with a tentative D call TRBD1 (6 bases). The CDR3 loop spans 15 amino acids. Germline values: CDR1 GTSNPN, CDR2 SVGIG (reference sequence). V lost 5 bases to trimming and J lost 5 bases, with 22 bases between them. The CDR3 DNA reads as TGTGCCTGGCGAGACCTCGGACAGTCCCTCAACGAGCAGTACTTC. Amino acids: CAWRDLGQSLNEQYF.

At least ten counts were recorded for this clonotype. This rearrangement joins TRBV24-1 to TRBJ2-3; possible D gene TRBD2, 5 bases. The germline gives CDR1 KGHDR, CDR2 SFDVKD. The germline V and J ends were trimmed by 1 base and 4 bases, with 5 bases remaining between them. There are 13 residues in the CDR3. The CDR3 sequence is CATSDFGADTQYF. CDR3 bases: TGTGCCACCAGTGATTTCGGGGCAGATACGCAGTATTTT.

At least ten counts were recorded for this clonotype. CDR3 coding DNA: TGTGCCAGCAGCGGGTTGAAAGATACGCAGTATTTT. Amino acids: CASSGLKDTQYF. The chain is built from TRBV7-2 and TRBJ2-3; no definite D call. The V end lost 5 bases, the J end lost 5 bases, and 8 bases lay between the germline ends. This CDR3 is 12 amino acids long. Germline assignment: CDR1 SGHTA and CDR2 FQGNSA.

This clonotype has a count of ten or more. CDR3 DNA: TGTGCCAGCAGTTCCCCCGGCTTGGCCTCCTACGAGCAGTACTTC. Translated, it gives CASSSPGLASYEQYF. V gene TRBV28 combines with J gene TRBJ2-7; D unclear. From germline, CDR1 is MDHEN and CDR2 SYDVKM. The CDR3 totals 15 residues. Trimming took off 4 bases at V and 0 bases at J, with 13 bases between the two ends.